Below, 19 T cell receptor beta chains from the same sample are listed, as sequenced in a study of blood T cell repertoires in COVID-19. Here immunoSEQ multiplex PCR was the method, and the copy in TCRdb shows in-frame clones only, minus some. The profile covers approximately 200,000 clones, with around 83% appearing a single time and around 3% taken by the ten largest. Source material: peripheral blood. The receptors stem from a man aged 45-65 years who had recovered from COVID-19.

The CDR3 region is CASRGQGASNQPQHF. In DNA, the CDR3 is TGTGCCAGTAGGGGACAGGGGGCGAGCAATCAGCCCCAGCATTTT. The gene calls are TRBV19 and TRBJ1-5; 12 bases map to TRBD1. V dropped 6 bases and J dropped 1; count of bases not matched to a gene: 1. The CDR3 extends over 15 amino acids. In germline, CDR1 is LNHDA, CDR2 SQIVND (reference sequence). The whole variable domain, filled in from reference TRBV19 and TRBJ1-5, reads DGGITQSPKYLFRKEGQNVTLSCEQNLNHDAMYWYRQDPGQGLRLIYYSQIVNDFQKGDIAEGYSVSREKKESFPLTVTSAQKNPTAFYLCASRGQGASNQPQHFGDGTRLSIL.

Regarding this clone: The same CDR3 can be traced to other DNA sequences in this sample. The gene calls are TRBV18 and TRBJ1-5; possibly TRBD1 for D (5 bases). The CDR3 covers 14 residues. Trimming took off 2 bases at V and 4 bases at J, with 9 bases between the two ends. Germline loops: CDR1 KGHSH, CDR2 LQKENI. CDR3: CASSPAGSNQPQHF. As DNA, the CDR3 is TGTGCCAGCTCACCAGCAGGGTCTAATCAGCCCCAGCATTTT.

The chain recombines TRBV18 with TRBJ2-7; TRBD2 agrees at 9 bases. The CDR3 has 15 amino acids. Trimming took 4 bases from V and 5 from J; bases not matched to a gene: 9. CDR1 and CDR2 from the germline V gene are KGHSH and LQKENI. Here the CDR3 reads CASSRAAGGLNEQYF. In DNA, the CDR3 is TGTGCCAGCTCACGGGCAGCGGGAGGTTTGAACGAGCAGTACTTC.

The V gene is TRBV5-1, the J gene TRBJ2-5; perhaps TRBD2 as D (6 bases). The CDR3 contains 13 residues. Germline V gene sequence: CDR1 SGHRS, CDR2 YFSETQ. The V and J ends lost 0 bases and 4 bases respectively, with 7 bases between them. In DNA, the CDR3 is TGCGCCAGCAGCTTGGCCGGGGGAGAGACCCAGTACTTC. As protein: CASSLAGGETQYF.

The V and J genes are TRBV10-3 and TRBJ1-1, with TRBD1 as a possible D gene (6 bases). V was shortened by 6 bases and J by 8 bases, with 19 bases between the two germline ends. The CDR3 sequence is 14 residues long. The V gene's germline CDR1 is ENHRY and CDR2 SYGVKD. The CDR3 bases are TGTGCCATCAGCAAGACAGGCGGATCTTCAGAAGCTTTCTTT. Translation: CAISKTGGSSEAFF.

This clone is a singleton in its sample. J is TRBJ1-6 and V is TRBV7-8; TRBD1 is a possible D gene (6 bases). This CDR3 is built from 14 residues. Per germline, CDR1 SGHVS and CDR2 FQNEAQ. The germline V and J ends were trimmed by 5 bases and 7 bases, with 12 bases remaining between them. The CDR3 sequence: CASSVRGLNSPLHF. CDR3 sequence (DNA): TGTGCCAGCAGCGTCAGGGGTTTGAATTCACCCCTCCACTTT.

V gene TRBV28 combines with J gene TRBJ2-7, with a tentative D call TRBD2 (5 bases). Germline V gives CDR1 MDHEN, CDR2 SYDVKM. Trimming removed 3 bases from V and 1 base from J, with 16 bases in between. The CDR3 length is 16 residues. This chain's CDR3 is CASSFRGFLRSYEQYF. CDR3 DNA: TGTGCCAGCAGTTTTAGAGGGTTCTTACGATCCTACGAGCAGTACTTC.

This clone occurred a few times. V usage is TRBV27 and J usage is TRBJ1-2, with TRBD1 matching over 9 bases. The CDR3 covers 14 residues. Germline CDR1 and CDR2: MNHEY and SMNVEV (reference sequence). The V gene end was trimmed by 5 bases and the J gene end by 7 bases; junction bases not matched to a gene: 8. The CDR3 spells CASSPRTGEGGYTF. The CDR3 nucleotides read TGTGCCAGCAGTCCCCGGACAGGGGAGGGTGGCTACACCTTC.

The chain recombines TRBV2 with TRBJ2-5; 7 bases are a match to TRBD2. In germline, CDR1 is SNHLY, CDR2 FYNNEI. CDR3 size: 14 residues. V lost 5 bases and J lost 7; bases outside the gene matches: 10. The CDR3 reads CASSHGLDSGTQYF. DNA of the CDR3: TGTGCCAGCAGTCATGGACTAGATTCAGGGACCCAGTACTTC.

The CDR3 spells CSVREGLAVYNEQFF. In nucleotides, the CDR3 is TGCAGCGTTCGAGAGGGACTAGCGGTCTACAATGAGCAGTTCTTC. V usage is TRBV29-1 and J usage is TRBJ2-1, with 11 bases lining up with TRBD2. Germline values: CDR1 SQVTM, CDR2 ANQGSEA. Unmatched junction bases numbered 6, after V lost 5 bases and J lost 3 bases. CDR3 length equals 15 residues.

This chain joins TRBV2 and TRBJ1-4; tentative D call: TRBD1 (5 bases). This CDR3 spans 14 amino acids. Germline-derived CDR1 and CDR2 are SNHLY and FYNNEI. Trimming took off 4 bases at V and 5 bases at J, with 11 bases between the two ends. The CDR3 spells CASSVGQRNEKLFF. As DNA, the CDR3 is TGTGCCAGCAGTGTGGGGCAGAGAAATGAAAAACTGTTTTTT.

V is TRBV25-1 and J is TRBJ2-2; 9 bases agree with TRBD2. V shed 5 bases, J shed 5 bases, and the junction held 9 bases outside the gene matches. Germline lookup yields CDR1 MGHDK and CDR2 SYGVNS. The CDR3 length is 16 residues. The chain's CDR3 is CASSRIAGVATGELFF. CDR3 bases: TGTGCCAGCAGTAGAATAGCGGGAGTGGCGACCGGGGAGCTGTTTTTT.

The chain uses TRBV4-2 and TRBJ2-5; 12 bases align to TRBD2. The V gene end was trimmed by 0 bases and the J gene end by 4 bases; junction bases not matched to a gene: 6. Germline V gene sequence: CDR1 LGHNA, CDR2 YNFKEQ. This CDR3 is 17 amino acids long. The CDR3 sequence is CASSQDTSGGWGETQYF. CDR3 DNA: TGTGCCAGCAGCCAAGATACTAGCGGGGGGTGGGGAGAGACCCAGTACTTC.

This clone showed up just once. The V call is TRBV28, the J call TRBJ2-7; the match to TRBD1 covers 8 bases. V dropped 5 bases and J dropped 6; count of bases not matched to a gene: 9. Per germline, CDR1 MDHEN and CDR2 SYDVKM. The CDR3 extends over 14 amino acids. The CDR3 region has the DNA TGTGCCAGCAGTCGCTTAACAGGGGGTCGCGAGCAGTACTTC. Its translation: CASSRLTGGREQYF.

This clone turned up a few times. The rearrangement joins TRBV3-1 (or the pseudogene TRBV3-2) to TRBJ2-3; D might be TRBD1 (5 bases). The CDR3 sequence is 14 residues long. The V gene's germline CDR1 is LGHDT and CDR2 YNNKEL (reference sequence). Trimming stripped 3 bases from V and 2 bases from J, with 9 bases between. The CDR3 DNA sequence: TGTGCCAGCAGCCAGACAGAACTCACAGATACGCAGTATTTT. Translation gives CASSQTELTDTQYF.

The V and J genes are TRBV5-1 and TRBJ2-3, with 11 positions matching TRBD2. The CDR3 sequence is 15 residues long. The germline V gene encodes CDR1 SGHRS and CDR2 YFSETQ. The trim removed 0 bases at V and 7 bases at J, leaving 4 bases unmatched. Here the CDR3 DNA reads TGCGCCAGCAGCTTGGCCGCTAGCGGGAGGAATACGCAGTATTTT. This gives the protein CASSLAASGRNTQYF.

V gene TRBV27 combines with J gene TRBJ1-2; 7 bases line up with TRBD1. Germline V gene sequence: CDR1 MNHEY, CDR2 SMNVEV (reference sequence). V lost 6 bases and J lost 4; bases outside the gene matches: 8. The CDR3 length is 14 residues. The CDR3 region is CASSRQGGAYGYTF. In nucleotides, the CDR3 is TGTGCCAGCAGCCGCCAGGGGGGTGCCTATGGCTACACCTTC.

This clone has just a few counts. The rearrangement joins TRBV6-6 to TRBJ2-7; 7 nucleotides line up with TRBD2. V dropped 2 bases and J dropped 2; count of bases not matched to a gene: 9. The CDR3 covers 16 residues. Germline-derived CDR1 and CDR2 are MNHNY and SVGAGI (reference sequence). For the CDR3, the DNA is TGTGCCAGCAGTTACACGGCTAGCGGAACCCCCTACGAGCAGTACTTC. Amino acid sequence: CASSYTASGTPYEQYF.

The J gene is TRBJ2-7, the V gene TRBV4-2; D is ambiguous. This CDR3 has 16 residues. Trimming stripped 0 bases from V and 6 bases from J, with 18 bases between. CDR1 and CDR2 (germline): LGHNA, YNFKEQ. In DNA, the CDR3 is TGTGCCAGCAGCCAAGATTTGGGCGTCTTAGTCCCCGAGCAGTACTTC. Amino acid sequence: CASSQDLGVLVPEQYF.